A single sample is the source of the 10 T cell receptor beta chains below, sequenced in a study of OX40 agonist ivuxolimab in advanced cancers. The method behind the library was the immunoSEQ multiplex PCR assay. TCRdb obtained this table from immuneACCESS and retained in-frame rearrangements with V and J assigned. These tables miss some clones; where compared with another copy, unresolved V genes account for less than half of the shortfall, and the remainder is unexplained. In this sample the table shows 60,000 or so clones, roughly 93% of which occur a single time. The biggest ten clones account for roughly a fifth of the sample. The sample in question was CD4+ or CD8+ T cells sorted from blood, obtained in a trial of the OX40 agonist ivuxolimab. All receptors derive from an adult with an advanced solid tumor such as melanoma, head and neck, liver or kidney cancer.

The J gene is TRBJ2-1, the V gene TRBV6-6; no definite D call. The germline V and J ends were trimmed by 0 bases and 7 bases, with 4 bases remaining between them. The CDR3 is 12 residues long. Germline CDR1 MNHNY, CDR2 SVGAGI (reference sequence). CDR3 sequence: CASSYSGNEQFF. The CDR3 nucleotides are TGTGCCAGCAGTTACTCGGGAAATGAGCAGTTCTTC.

This clone appeared a single time. The V and J genes are TRBV4-2 and TRBJ2-7; no definite D call. The CDR3 totals 13 residues. Trimming left V 0 bases short and J 5 bases short, with 8 bases between. Looked up from germline, CDR1 is LGHNA and CDR2 is YNFKEQ. As DNA, the CDR3 is TGTGCCAGCAGCCAAGATCCAAACGACGAGCAGTACTTC. Its protein product is CASSQDPNDEQYF.

This chain connects TRBV5-1 to TRBJ1-5; the D gene is possibly TRBD1 (6 bases). Germline assignment: CDR1 SGHRS and CDR2 YFSETQ. The CDR3 has 15 residues. Trimming left V 5 bases short and J 8 bases short, with 20 bases between. This CDR3 reads CASSKYPGAAEPQHF. The CDR3 DNA is TGCGCCAGCAGTAAATATCCGGGGGCGGCGGAGCCCCAGCATTTT.

This chain uses TRBV9 with TRBJ2-2; TRBD2 matches at 11 bases. This CDR3 is built from 18 residues. V dropped 3 bases and J dropped 4; count of bases not matched to a gene: 11. Germline V lookup: CDR1 SGDLS, CDR2 YYNGEE. DNA for the CDR3: TGTGCCAGCAGCGCGTCCGGGACTAGCGGTACCGTCACCGGGGAGCTGTTTTTT. As protein: CASSASGTSGTVTGELFF.

V gene TRBV7-9 combines with J gene TRBJ2-7; 7 nucleotides align to TRBD1. This CDR3 comprises 14 residues. V lost 5 bases, J lost 2 bases, and 6 bases stayed unmatched. CDR1 is SEHNR and CDR2 is FQNEAQ in the germline V gene (reference sequence). The CDR3 loop reads CASSLRDSPYEQYF. The CDR3 nucleotides are TGTGCCAGCAGCCTCAGGGACAGCCCCTACGAGCAGTACTTC.

The rearrangement joins TRBV30 to TRBJ2-7, with 11 bases that match TRBD2. Per germline, CDR1 GTSNPN and CDR2 SVGIG (reference sequence). The CDR3 has 14 residues. The V gene end was trimmed by 4 bases and the J gene end by 5 bases; junction bases not matched to a gene: 7. The CDR3 protein is CAWNLMGLADEQYF. The CDR3 region has the DNA TGTGCCTGGAACCTAATGGGACTAGCGGACGAGCAGTACTTC.

V gene TRBV10-3 combines with J gene TRBJ2-7, with 10 bases matching TRBD2. Per the germline V gene, CDR1 is ENHRY and CDR2 is SYGVKD. Trimming at V came to 6 bases and at J to 5 bases, leaving 7 bases not matched to a gene. There are 14 residues in the CDR3. The CDR3 reads CAISLAGAGNEQYF. For the CDR3, the DNA is TGTGCCATCAGCCTAGCGGGAGCGGGGAACGAGCAGTACTTC.

The J gene is TRBJ1-5, the V gene TRBV1; TRBD1 reflects the table's D call only, with no check against the DNA. TRBV1 is a documented pseudogene. The CDR3 extends over 16 amino acids. This CDR3 reads CTSSQEGQGEDQPQHF. The CDR3 nucleotides read TGCACCAGCAGCCAAGAAGGGCAGGGGGAGGATCAGCCCCAGCATTTT.

V usage is TRBV7-9 and J usage is TRBJ2-1; 11 nucleotides agree with TRBD2. There are 14 residues in the CDR3. Trimming at V came to 1 base and at J to 7 bases, leaving 0 bases not matched to a gene. Germline V CDR1 and CDR2: SEHNR, FQNEAQ (reference sequence). CDR3 in DNA: TGTGCCAGCAGCTTAGGGACTAGCGGGAATGAGCAGTTCTTC. Translated, it gives CASSLGTSGNEQFF.

This rearrangement joins TRBV5-1 to TRBJ2-7, with TRBD2 identical over 13 bases. Trimming at V came to 2 bases and at J to 6 bases, leaving 5 bases not matched to a gene. The CDR3 consists of 15 residues. Germline V lookup: CDR1 SGHRS, CDR2 YFSETQ. CDR3 region: CASSLWTSGSGEQYF. DNA for the CDR3: TGCGCCAGCAGCTTATGGACTAGCGGGAGTGGCGAGCAGTACTTC.